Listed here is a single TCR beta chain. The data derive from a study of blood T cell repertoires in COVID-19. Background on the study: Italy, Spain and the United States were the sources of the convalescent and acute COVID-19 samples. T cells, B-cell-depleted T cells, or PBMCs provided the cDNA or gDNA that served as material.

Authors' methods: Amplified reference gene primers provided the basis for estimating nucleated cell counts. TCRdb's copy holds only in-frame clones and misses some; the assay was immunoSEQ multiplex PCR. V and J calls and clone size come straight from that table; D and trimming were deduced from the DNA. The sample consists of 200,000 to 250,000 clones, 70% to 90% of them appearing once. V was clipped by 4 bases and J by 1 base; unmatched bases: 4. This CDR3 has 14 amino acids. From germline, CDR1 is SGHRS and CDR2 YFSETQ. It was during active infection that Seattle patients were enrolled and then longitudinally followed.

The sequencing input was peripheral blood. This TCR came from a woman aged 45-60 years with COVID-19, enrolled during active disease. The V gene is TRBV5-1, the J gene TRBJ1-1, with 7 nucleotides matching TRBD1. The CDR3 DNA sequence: TGCGCCAGCAGCCTGACAGGGTGGAACACTGAAGCTTTCTTT. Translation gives CASSLTGWNTEAFF.